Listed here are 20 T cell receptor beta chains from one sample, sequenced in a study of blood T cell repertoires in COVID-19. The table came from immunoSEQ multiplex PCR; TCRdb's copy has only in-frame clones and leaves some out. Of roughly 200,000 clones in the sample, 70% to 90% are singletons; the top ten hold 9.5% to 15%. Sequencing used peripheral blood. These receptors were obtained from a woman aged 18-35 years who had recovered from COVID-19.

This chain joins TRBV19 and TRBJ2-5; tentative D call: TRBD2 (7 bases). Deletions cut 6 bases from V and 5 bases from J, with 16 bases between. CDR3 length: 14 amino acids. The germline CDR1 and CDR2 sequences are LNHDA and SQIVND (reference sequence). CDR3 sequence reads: CASRSRGGRETQYF. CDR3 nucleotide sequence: TGTGCCAGTAGATCGCGCGGGGGCCGTGAGACCCAGTACTTC. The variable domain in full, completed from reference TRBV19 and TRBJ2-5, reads DGGITQSPKYLFRKEGQNVTLSCEQNLNHDAMYWYRQDPGQGLRLIYYSQIVNDFQKGDIAEGYSVSREKKESFPLTVTSAQKNPTAFYLCASRSRGGRETQYFGPGTRLLVL.

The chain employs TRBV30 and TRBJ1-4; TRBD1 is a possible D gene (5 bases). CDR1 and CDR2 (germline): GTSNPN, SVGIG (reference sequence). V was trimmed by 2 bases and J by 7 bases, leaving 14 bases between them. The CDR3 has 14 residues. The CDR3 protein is CAWSLGGLGEKLFF. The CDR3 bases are TGTGCCTGGAGTCTCGGGGGTCTTGGTGAAAAACTGTTTTTT.

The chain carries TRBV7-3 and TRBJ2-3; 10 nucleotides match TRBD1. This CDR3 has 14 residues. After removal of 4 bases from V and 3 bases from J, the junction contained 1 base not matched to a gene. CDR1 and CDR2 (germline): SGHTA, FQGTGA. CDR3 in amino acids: CASSWGQGTDTQYF. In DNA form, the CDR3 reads TGTGCCAGCAGCTGGGGACAGGGGACAGATACGCAGTATTTT.

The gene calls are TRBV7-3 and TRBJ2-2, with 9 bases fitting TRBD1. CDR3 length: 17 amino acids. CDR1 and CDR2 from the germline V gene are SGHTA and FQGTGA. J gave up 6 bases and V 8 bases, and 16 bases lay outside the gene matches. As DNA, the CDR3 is TGTGCCAGCTCGGTCCCCTCCCGGGACAGGGCTGCCGGGGAGCTGTTTTTT. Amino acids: CASSVPSRDRAAGELFF.

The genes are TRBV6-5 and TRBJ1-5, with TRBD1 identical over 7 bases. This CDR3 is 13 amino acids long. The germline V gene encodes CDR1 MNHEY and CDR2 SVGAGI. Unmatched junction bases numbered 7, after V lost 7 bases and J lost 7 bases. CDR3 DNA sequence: TGTGCCAGCATGGAGGGGGCAGGACAGCCCCAGCATTTT. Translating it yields CASMEGAGQPQHF.

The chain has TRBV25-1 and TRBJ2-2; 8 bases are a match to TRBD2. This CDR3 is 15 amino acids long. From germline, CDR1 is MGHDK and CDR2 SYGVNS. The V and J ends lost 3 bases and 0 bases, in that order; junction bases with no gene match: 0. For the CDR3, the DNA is TGTGCCAGCAGTGAGGGACTAGCGAACACCGGGGAGCTGTTTTTT. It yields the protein CASSEGLANTGELFF.

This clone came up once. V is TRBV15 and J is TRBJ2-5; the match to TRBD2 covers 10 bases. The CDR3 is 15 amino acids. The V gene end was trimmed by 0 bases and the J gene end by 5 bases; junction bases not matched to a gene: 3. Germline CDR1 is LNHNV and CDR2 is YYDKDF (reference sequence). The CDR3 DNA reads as TGTGCCACCAGCAGAGACCTAGCGGGAGCTGAGACCCAGTACTTC. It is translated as CATSRDLAGAETQYF.

The CDR3 DNA reads as TGTGCCAGTAGTATAGTCGCGGCTATGAACACTGAAGCTTTCTTT. Amino acids: CASSIVAAMNTEAFF. The chain uses TRBV19 and TRBJ1-1; no firm D call. The CDR3 spans 15 residues. Germline-derived CDR1 and CDR2 are LNHDA and SQIVND (reference sequence). V was trimmed by 1 base and J by 0 bases, leaving 9 bases between them. The full variable domain, its missing parts supplied by reference TRBV19 and TRBJ1-1, is DGGITQSPKYLFRKEGQNVTLSCEQNLNHDAMYWYRQDPGQGLRLIYYSQIVNDFQKGDIAEGYSVSREKKESFPLTVTSAQKNPTAFYLCASSIVAAMNTEAFFGQGTRLTVV.

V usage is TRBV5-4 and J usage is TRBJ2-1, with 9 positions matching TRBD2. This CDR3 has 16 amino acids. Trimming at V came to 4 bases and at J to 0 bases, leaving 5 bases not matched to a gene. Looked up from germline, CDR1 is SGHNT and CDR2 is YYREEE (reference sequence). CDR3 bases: TGTGCCAGCAGCGCTATACTAGCGGGCTCCTACAATGAGCAGTTCTTC. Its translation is CASSAILAGSYNEQFF.

DNA for the CDR3: TGTGCCCTCCAAAAGTCGGGGAGAGAGACCCAGTACTTC. Its protein is CALQKSGRETQYF. V and J are TRBV2 and TRBJ2-5; perhaps TRBD2 as D (5 bases). The CDR3 totals 13 residues. Between the trimmed V and J ends, which lost 11 bases and 4 bases, there was a span of 17 bases. Per germline, CDR1 SNHLY and CDR2 FYNNEI. Complete variable domain (other parts from reference TRBV2 and TRBJ2-5): EPEVTQTPSHQVTQMGQEVILRCVPISNHLYFYWYRQILGQKVEFLVSFYNNEISEKSEIFDDQFSVERPDGSNFTLKIRSTKLEDSAMYFCALQKSGRETQYFGPGTRLLVL.

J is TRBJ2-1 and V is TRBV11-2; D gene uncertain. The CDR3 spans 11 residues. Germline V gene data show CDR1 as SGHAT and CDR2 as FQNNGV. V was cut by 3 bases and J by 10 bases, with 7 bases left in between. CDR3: CASSLVREQFF. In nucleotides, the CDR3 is TGTGCCAGCAGCTTGGTTCGGGAGCAGTTCTTC.

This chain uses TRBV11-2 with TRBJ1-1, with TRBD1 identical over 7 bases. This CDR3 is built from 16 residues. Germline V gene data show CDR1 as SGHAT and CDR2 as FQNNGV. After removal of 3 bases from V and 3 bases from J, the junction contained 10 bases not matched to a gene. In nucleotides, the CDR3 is TGTGCCAGCAGCTTCCCGACAGGGCGCTTGCACACTGAAGCTTTCTTT. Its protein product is CASSFPTGRLHTEAFF.

The DNA for the CDR3 is TGTGCCAGCAGCTTAAAAACTAGCGGGAGGGGCGGAGTGGAGACCCAGTACTTC. Amino acid sequence: CASSLKTSGRGGVETQYF. V and J are TRBV7-2 and TRBJ2-5, with 13 bases that match TRBD2. Germline loops: CDR1 SGHTA, CDR2 FQGNSA. The CDR3 runs to 18 residues. The V and J ends lost 2 bases and 5 bases, in that order; junction bases with no gene match: 11.

Here the CDR3 DNA reads TGTGCCAGCAGTAGGTGGGGGACAGGAAACAATGAGCAGTTCTTC. It translates to CASSRWGTGNNEQFF. J is TRBJ2-1 and V is TRBV7-3, with 8 bases matching TRBD1. V lost 6 bases, J lost 5 bases, and 9 bases stayed unmatched. The CDR3 is 15 residues long. CDR1 is SGHTA, CDR2 FQGTGA, per germline. Looking up the rest from reference TRBV7-3 and TRBJ2-1 gives the full variable domain: GAGVSQTPSNKVTEKGKYVELRCDPISGHTALYWYRQSLGQGPEFLIYFQGTGAADDSGLPNDRFFAVRPEGSVSTLKIQRTERGDSAVYLCASSRWGTGNNEQFFGPGTRLTVL.

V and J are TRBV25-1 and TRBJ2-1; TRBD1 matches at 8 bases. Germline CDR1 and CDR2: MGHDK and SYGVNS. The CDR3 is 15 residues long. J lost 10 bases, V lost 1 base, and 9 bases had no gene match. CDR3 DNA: TGTGCCAGCAGTGAATTAGATCCTGCAGGGGGCGAGCAGTTCTTC. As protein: CASSELDPAGGEQFF.

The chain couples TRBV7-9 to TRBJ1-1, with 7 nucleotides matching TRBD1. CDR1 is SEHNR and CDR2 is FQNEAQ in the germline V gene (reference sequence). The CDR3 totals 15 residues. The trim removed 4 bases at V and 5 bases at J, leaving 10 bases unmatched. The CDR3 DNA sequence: TGTGCCAGCAGCTCAAACAGGGGAACGGGGACTGAAGCTTTCTTT. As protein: CASSSNRGTGTEAFF.

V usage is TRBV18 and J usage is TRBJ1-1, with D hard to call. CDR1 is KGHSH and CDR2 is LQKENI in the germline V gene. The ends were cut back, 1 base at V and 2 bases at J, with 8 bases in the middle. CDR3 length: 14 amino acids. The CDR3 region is CASSPRSFNTEAFF. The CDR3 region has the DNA TGTGCCAGCTCACCACGGAGCTTCAACACTGAAGCTTTCTTT.

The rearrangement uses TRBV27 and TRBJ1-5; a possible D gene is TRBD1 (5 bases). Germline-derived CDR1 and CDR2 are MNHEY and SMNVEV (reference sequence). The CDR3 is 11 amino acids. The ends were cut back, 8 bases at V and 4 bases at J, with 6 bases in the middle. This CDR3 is CASGTNQPQHF. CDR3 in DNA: TGTGCCAGCGGGACTAATCAGCCCCAGCATTTT.

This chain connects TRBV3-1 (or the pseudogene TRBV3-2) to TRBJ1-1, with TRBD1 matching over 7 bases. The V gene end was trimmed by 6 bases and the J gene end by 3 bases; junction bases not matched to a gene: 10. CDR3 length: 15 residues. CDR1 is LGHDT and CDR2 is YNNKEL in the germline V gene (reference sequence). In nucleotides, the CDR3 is TGTGCCAGCAGGCCCCGGGAGGGGGCATACACTGAAGCTTTCTTT. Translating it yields CASRPREGAYTEAFF.

CDR3 DNA sequence: TGCGCCAGCAGCTCTGGCCGACGGGAGGGCCCGGGTGAGCAGTTCTTC. It specifies CASSSGRREGPGEQFF. The V and J genes are TRBV5-1 and TRBJ2-1, with 8 bases fitting TRBD2. Germline trimming cut 3 bases from V and 9 bases from J; bases unmatched to any gene: 14. This CDR3 is 16 amino acids long. The germline V gene has CDR1 SGHRS and CDR2 YFSETQ.